These T cell receptor beta chains were read from a single sample in a study of blood T cell repertoires in COVID-19. Repertoires were generated with immunoSEQ multiplex PCR, while TCRdb's copy carries only in-frame clones and drops some. This table holds under 70,000 clones, 70% to 80% found once. The sequencing sample was made of peripheral blood. These receptor sequences come from a man aged 55 to 70 with acute or convalescent COVID-19. Each CDR3 is given with its conserved first and last residue. D genes are given only for firm matches. The size of a clone is reported for some rows only, either as once, few or many, or as a class for expanded clones.

j_call: TRBJ2-7
cdr3_length: 13
d_call: TRBD1
v_call: TRBV11-3
clone_size: -
cdr3_aa: CASSSGQGHEQYF
cdr3_nt: TGTGCCAGCAGCTCGGGACAGGGACACGAGCAGTACTTC

j_call: TRBJ1-1
cdr3_length: 14
d_call: -
v_call: TRBV13
clone_size: -
cdr3_aa: CASSSSVPGTEAFF
cdr3_nt: TGTGCCAGCAGCTCCTCCGTTCCCGGCACTGAAGCTTTCTTT

j_call: TRBJ2-2
cdr3_length: 15
d_call: TRBD2
v_call: TRBV9
clone_size: -
cdr3_aa: CASSGTVAGAGELFF
cdr3_nt: TGTGCCAGCAGCGGGACCGTAGCGGGAGCCGGGGAGCTGTTTTTT

j_call: TRBJ2-7
cdr3_length: 14
d_call: -
v_call: TRBV28
clone_size: -
cdr3_aa: CASRRRGTDYEQYF
cdr3_nt: TGTGCCAGCAGAAGACGGGGTACCGACTACGAGCAGTACTTC

j_call: TRBJ2-3
cdr3_length: 16
d_call: TRBD1
v_call: TRBV3-1/TRBV3-2
clone_size: -
cdr3_aa: CASSPRSRTGGDTQYF
cdr3_nt: TGTGCCAGCAGCCCCCGCTCCCGGACAGGGGGAGATACGCAGTATTTT

j_call: TRBJ2-5
cdr3_length: 14
d_call: TRBD1
v_call: TRBV4-2
clone_size: few
cdr3_aa: CASSHSDRGGTQYF
cdr3_nt: TGTGCCAGCAGCCACTCGGACAGGGGAGGGACCCAGTACTTC

j_call: TRBJ2-3
cdr3_length: 17
d_call: TRBD2
v_call: TRBV7-9
clone_size: few
cdr3_aa: CASSTGALAGRTDTQYF
cdr3_nt: TGTGCCAGCAGCACAGGGGCCCTAGCGGGACGCACAGATACGCAGTATTTT

j_call: TRBJ2-7
cdr3_length: 16
d_call: TRBD1
v_call: TRBV18
clone_size: -
cdr3_aa: CASSPGQGPSSYEQYF
cdr3_nt: TGTGCCAGCTCACCCGGACAGGGGCCCAGCTCCTACGAGCAGTACTTC

j_call: TRBJ2-3
cdr3_length: 15
d_call: TRBD2
v_call: TRBV6-1
clone_size: -
cdr3_aa: CASSENSGRTYTQYF
cdr3_nt: TGTGCCAGCAGTGAAAATAGCGGGAGAACGTATACGCAGTATTTT

j_call: TRBJ2-3
cdr3_length: 14
d_call: -
v_call: TRBV28
clone_size: -
cdr3_aa: CASSLGGMGDTQYF
cdr3_nt: TGTGCCAGCAGTTTAGGCGGTATGGGAGATACGCAGTATTTT

j_call: TRBJ2-5
cdr3_length: 16
d_call: TRBD2
v_call: TRBV6-1
clone_size: -
cdr3_aa: CASSGTSGRARETQYF
cdr3_nt: TGTGCCAGCAGTGGGACTAGCGGGAGGGCCCGGGAGACCCAGTACTTC

j_call: TRBJ2-7
cdr3_length: 15
d_call: TRBD1
v_call: TRBV7-9
clone_size: -
cdr3_aa: CASSRQGGISYEQYF
cdr3_nt: TGTGCCAGCAGCCGACAGGGGGGAATATCCTACGAGCAGTACTTC

j_call: TRBJ2-1
cdr3_length: 15
d_call: -
v_call: TRBV15
clone_size: -
cdr3_aa: CATSNRGILHNEQFF
cdr3_nt: TGTGCCACCAGCAATCGCGGGATCCTACACAATGAGCAGTTCTTC

j_call: TRBJ1-1
cdr3_length: 13
d_call: -
v_call: TRBV7-9
clone_size: -
cdr3_aa: CASSLEIGTEAFF
cdr3_nt: TGTGCCAGCAGCTTAGAGATCGGGACTGAAGCTTTCTTT

j_call: TRBJ1-2
cdr3_length: 13
d_call: -
v_call: TRBV5-6
clone_size: -
cdr3_aa: CASSLGQPYGYTF
cdr3_nt: TGTGCCAGCAGCTTGGGACAGCCCTATGGCTACACCTTC

j_call: TRBJ2-7
cdr3_length: 14
d_call: TRBD1
v_call: TRBV11-2
clone_size: few
cdr3_aa: CASSLMGQGYEQYF
cdr3_nt: TGTGCCAGCAGCCTCATGGGACAGGGCTACGAGCAGTACTTC

j_call: TRBJ2-2
cdr3_length: 10
d_call: -
v_call: TRBV19
clone_size: few
cdr3_aa: CATRGGELFF
cdr3_nt: TGTGCCACCCGAGGCGGGGAGCTGTTTTTT

j_call: TRBJ2-7
cdr3_length: 15
d_call: TRBD1
v_call: TRBV5-5
clone_size: -
cdr3_aa: CASSSQGQGAREQYF
cdr3_nt: TGTGCCAGCAGCTCACAGGGACAGGGGGCCCGGGAGCAGTACTTC

j_call: TRBJ1-5
cdr3_length: 13
d_call: -
v_call: TRBV5-6
clone_size: few
cdr3_aa: CASSFAGTQPQHF
cdr3_nt: TGTGCCAGCAGCTTTGCGGGGACGCAGCCCCAGCATTTT

j_call: TRBJ1-5
cdr3_length: 15
d_call: TRBD1
v_call: TRBV7-2
clone_size: -
cdr3_aa: CASSSLGQGSQPQHF
cdr3_nt: TGTGCCAGCAGCTCCCTTGGACAGGGCAGTCAGCCCCAGCATTTT

j_call: TRBJ1-6
cdr3_length: 13
d_call: -
v_call: TRBV6-6
clone_size: -
cdr3_aa: CASTPNGGGPLHF
cdr3_nt: TGTGCCAGCACCCCGAACGGGGGAGGGCCCCTCCACTTT

j_call: TRBJ2-5
cdr3_length: 15
d_call: -
v_call: TRBV4-1
clone_size: -
cdr3_aa: CASSQGLLYQETQYF
cdr3_nt: TGCGCCAGCAGCCAAGGGCTTCTGTACCAAGAGACCCAGTACTTC